This T cell receptor beta chain was sequenced for a study of blood T cells in healthy people across ages. A J-beta primer mix and a sample-barcoded 5' primer were used in a second PCR of about 7 to 12 cycles. MiXCR was run by TCRdb on the 5' RACE reads, yielding one entry per CDR3 protein. The sample has about a million distinct CDR3 sequences; around two fifths are singletons. The CDR3 sequence is 16 residues long. Germline CDR1 and CDR2: SSHAT and FNYEAQ (reference sequence). The sample holds a few counts of this clonotype. A junction boundary mismatches the germline segment, possibly from a read error.

The chain combines TRBV7-7 with TRBJ2-1; the D gene could be TRBD1 or TRBD2 (5 bases each). The sequence came from a young man in good health. Input material: blood. As DNA, the CDR3 is TGTGCTAGCAGCTTAGGGGCCGCGGGCTCCTACAATGAGCAGTTCTTC. It codes for CASSLGAAGSYNEQFF.